The clone carrying this TCR beta chain was detected many times. What it binds is unknown. Germline is not matched at one junction end, which may reflect a read error. Amplification targeted TCR beta CDR3 regions from RNA transcripts. Using the HTBI primer set, a first-round RT-PCR was run on the TCR CDR3. From the multiplex PCR reads, TCRdb called clonotypes with MiXCR, one entry per CDR3 protein. The sample comprises roughly 170,000 distinct CDR3 sequences, approximately 9% of which are singletons, and 22% rests with the top ten. The data originate from a study of T cells in Graves' hyperthyroidism and ophthalmopathy. Study outcomes and limitations: Ophthalmopathy was separated from stable hyperthyroidism by a 13 V-J model. Clonotypes that were expanded in thyroid above 0.001 mostly appeared in blood too.

Researchers barred patients who had uncontrolled infection, other autoimmune disease, pregnancy or lactation. Blood dates from first hyperthyroidism diagnosis, before any ophthalmopathy symptoms. The germline V gene has CDR1 SEHNR and CDR2 FQNEAQ (reference sequence). The CDR3 spans 14 residues. The sequence was collected from a young woman with Graves' hyperthyroidism that later progressed to Graves' ophthalmopathy. The V call is TRBV7-9, the J call TRBJ1-1; D may be TRBD1 (6 bases). Sequencing input: blood. This CDR3 reads CASRLGGLNTEAFF. The CDR3, as DNA: TGTGCCAGCAGGTTAGGGGGATTGAACACTGAAGCTTTCTTT.